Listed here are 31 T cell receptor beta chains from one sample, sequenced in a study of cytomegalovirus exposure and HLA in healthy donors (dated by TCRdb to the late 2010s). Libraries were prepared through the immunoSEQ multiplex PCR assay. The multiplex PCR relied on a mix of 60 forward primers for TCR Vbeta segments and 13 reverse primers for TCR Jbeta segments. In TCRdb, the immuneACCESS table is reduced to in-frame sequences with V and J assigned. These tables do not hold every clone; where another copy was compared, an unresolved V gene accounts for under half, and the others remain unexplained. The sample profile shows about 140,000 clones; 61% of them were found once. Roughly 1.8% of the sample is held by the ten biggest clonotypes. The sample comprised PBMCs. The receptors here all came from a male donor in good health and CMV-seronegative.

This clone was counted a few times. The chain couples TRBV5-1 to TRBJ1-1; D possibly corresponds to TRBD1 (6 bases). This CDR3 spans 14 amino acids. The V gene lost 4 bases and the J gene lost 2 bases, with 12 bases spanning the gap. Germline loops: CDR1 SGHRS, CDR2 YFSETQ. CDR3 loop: CASSPQGSNTEAFF. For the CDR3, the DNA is TGCGCCAGCAGCCCACAGGGAAGTAACACTGAAGCTTTCTTT.

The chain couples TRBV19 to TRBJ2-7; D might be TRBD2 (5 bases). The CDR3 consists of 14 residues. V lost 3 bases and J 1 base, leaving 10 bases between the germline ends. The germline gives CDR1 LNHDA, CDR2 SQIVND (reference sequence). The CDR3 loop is CASSIRDLSYEQYF. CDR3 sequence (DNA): TGTGCCAGTAGTATTCGGGATTTATCCTACGAGCAGTACTTC.

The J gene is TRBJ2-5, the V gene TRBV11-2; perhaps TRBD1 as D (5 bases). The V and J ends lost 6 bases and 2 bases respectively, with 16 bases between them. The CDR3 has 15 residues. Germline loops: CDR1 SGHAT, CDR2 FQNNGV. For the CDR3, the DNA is TGTGCCAGCAGTCCTCCGCCGGCAGGGCAAGAGACCCAGTACTTC. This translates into CASSPPPAGQETQYF.

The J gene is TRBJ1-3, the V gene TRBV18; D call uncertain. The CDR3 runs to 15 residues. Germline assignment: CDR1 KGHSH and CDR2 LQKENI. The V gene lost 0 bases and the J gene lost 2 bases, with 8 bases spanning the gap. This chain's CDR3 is CASSPPQTTGNTIYF. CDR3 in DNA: TGTGCCAGCTCACCACCGCAGACAACTGGAAACACCATATATTTT.

CDR3: CASSFNRDYSPLHF. The CDR3 coding sequence is TGTGCCAGCAGCTTTAACAGGGATTATTCACCCCTCCACTTT. J is TRBJ1-6 and V is TRBV5-6; weak D call: TRBD1 (6 bases). There are 14 residues in the CDR3. Germline V gene sequence: CDR1 SGHDT, CDR2 YYEEEE. Between the trimmed V and J ends, which lost 2 bases and 8 bases, there was a span of 11 bases.

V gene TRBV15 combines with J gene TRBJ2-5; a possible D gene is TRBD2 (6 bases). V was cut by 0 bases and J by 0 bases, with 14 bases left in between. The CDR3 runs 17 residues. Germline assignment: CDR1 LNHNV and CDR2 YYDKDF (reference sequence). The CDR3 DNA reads TGTGCCACCAGCAGAGATACCAATCCGGGGGACCAAGAGACCCAGTACTTC. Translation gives CATSRDTNPGDQETQYF.

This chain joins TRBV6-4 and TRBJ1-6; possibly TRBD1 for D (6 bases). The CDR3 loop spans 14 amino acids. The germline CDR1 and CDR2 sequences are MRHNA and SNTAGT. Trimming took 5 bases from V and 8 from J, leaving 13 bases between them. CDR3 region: CASSLQGGDSPLHF. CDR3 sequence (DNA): TGTGCCAGCAGTTTACAGGGAGGGGATTCACCCCTCCACTTT.

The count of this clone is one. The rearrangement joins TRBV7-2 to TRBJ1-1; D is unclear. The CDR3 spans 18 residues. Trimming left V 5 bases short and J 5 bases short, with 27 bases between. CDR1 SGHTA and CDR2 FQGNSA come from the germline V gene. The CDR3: CASSPSPGYDERKTEAFF. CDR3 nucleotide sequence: TGTGCCAGCAGCCCGAGTCCTGGATATGATGAGCGGAAGACTGAAGCTTTCTTT.

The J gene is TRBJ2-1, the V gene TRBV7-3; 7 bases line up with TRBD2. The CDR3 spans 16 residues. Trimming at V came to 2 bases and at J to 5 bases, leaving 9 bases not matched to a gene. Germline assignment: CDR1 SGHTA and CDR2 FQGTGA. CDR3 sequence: CASSLWASGFNNEQFF. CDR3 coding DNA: TGTGCCAGCAGCTTATGGGCTAGCGGATTCAACAATGAGCAGTTCTTC. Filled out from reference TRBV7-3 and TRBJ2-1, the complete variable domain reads GAGVSQTPSNKVTEKGKYVELRCDPISGHTALYWYRQSLGQGPEFLIYFQGTGAADDSGLPNDRFFAVRPEGSVSTLKIQRTERGDSAVYLCASSLWASGFNNEQFFGPGTRLTVL.

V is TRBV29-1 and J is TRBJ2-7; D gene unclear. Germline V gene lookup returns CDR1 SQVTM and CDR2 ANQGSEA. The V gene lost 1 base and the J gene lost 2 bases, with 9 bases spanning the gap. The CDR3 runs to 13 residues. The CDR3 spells CSVEVLSAYEQYF. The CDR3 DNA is TGCAGCGTTGAAGTCCTCAGTGCCTACGAGCAGTACTTC.

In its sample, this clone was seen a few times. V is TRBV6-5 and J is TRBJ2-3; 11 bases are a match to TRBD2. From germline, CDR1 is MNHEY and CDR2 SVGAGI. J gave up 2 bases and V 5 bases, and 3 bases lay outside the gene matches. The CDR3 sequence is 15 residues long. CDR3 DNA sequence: TGTGCCAGCAGTCGACTAGCGGGGATCACAGATACGCAGTATTTT. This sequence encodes CASSRLAGITDTQYF.

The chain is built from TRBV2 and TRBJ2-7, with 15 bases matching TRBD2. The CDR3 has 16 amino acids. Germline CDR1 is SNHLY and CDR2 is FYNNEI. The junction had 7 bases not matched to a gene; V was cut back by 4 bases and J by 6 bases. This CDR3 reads CASSGTSGGGRGEQYF. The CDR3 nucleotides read TGTGCCAGCAGTGGGACTAGCGGGGGGGGACGAGGCGAGCAGTACTTC.

The CDR3 nucleotides are TGTGCCAGCAGTTTATCCCAGGGGGTCTTCGGGACCCAGTACTTC. Its translation: CASSLSQGVFGTQYF. This chain connects TRBV27 to TRBJ2-5; 7 positions agree with TRBD1. Per the germline V gene, CDR1 is MNHEY and CDR2 is SMNVEV (reference sequence). This CDR3 comprises 15 residues. With 0 bases clipped from V and 7 bases from J, the junction kept 8 bases outside the gene matches.

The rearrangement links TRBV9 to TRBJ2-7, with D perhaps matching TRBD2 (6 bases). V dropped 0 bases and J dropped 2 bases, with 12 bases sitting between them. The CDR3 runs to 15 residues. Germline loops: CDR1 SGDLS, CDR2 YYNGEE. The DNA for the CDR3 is TGTGCCAGCAGCGTAGGTTTGCGGGGAACCTACGAGCAGTACTTC. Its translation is CASSVGLRGTYEQYF. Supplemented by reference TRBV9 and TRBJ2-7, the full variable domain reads DSGVTQTPKHLITATGQRVTLRCSPRSGDLSVYWYQQSLDQGLQFLIQYYNGEERAKGNILERFSAQQFPDLHSELNLSSLELGDSALYFCASSVGLRGTYEQYFGPGTRLTVT.

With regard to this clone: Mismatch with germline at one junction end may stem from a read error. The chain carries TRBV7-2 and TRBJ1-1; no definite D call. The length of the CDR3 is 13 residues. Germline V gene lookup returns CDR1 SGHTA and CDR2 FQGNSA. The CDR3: CASSLVAGGELIF. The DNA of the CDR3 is TGTGCCAGCAGCTTAGTCGCGGGAGGCGAGCTCATCTTT.

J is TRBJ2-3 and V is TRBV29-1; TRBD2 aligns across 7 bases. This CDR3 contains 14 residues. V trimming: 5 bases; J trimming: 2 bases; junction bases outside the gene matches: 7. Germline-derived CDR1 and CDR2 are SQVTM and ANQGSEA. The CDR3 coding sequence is TGCAGCGTTTTGGCTAGCGGATACACAGATACGCAGTATTTT. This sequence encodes CSVLASGYTDTQYF.

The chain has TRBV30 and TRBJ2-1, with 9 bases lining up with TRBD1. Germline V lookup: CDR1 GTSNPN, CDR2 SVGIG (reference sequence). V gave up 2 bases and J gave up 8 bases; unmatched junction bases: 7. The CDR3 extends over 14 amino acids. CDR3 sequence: CAWSPHRGLDEQFF. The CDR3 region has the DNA TGTGCCTGGAGTCCCCACAGGGGGCTAGATGAGCAGTTCTTC. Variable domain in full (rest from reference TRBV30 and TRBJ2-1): SQTIHQWPATLVQPVGSPLSLECTVEGTSNPNLYWYRQAAGRGLQLLFYSVGIGQISSEVPQNLSASRPQDRQFILSSKKLLLSDSGFYLCAWSPHRGLDEQFFGPGTRLTVL.

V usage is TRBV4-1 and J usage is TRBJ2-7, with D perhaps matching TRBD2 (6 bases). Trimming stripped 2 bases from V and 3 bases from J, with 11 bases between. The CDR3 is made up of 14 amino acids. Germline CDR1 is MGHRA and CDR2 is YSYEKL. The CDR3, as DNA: TGCGCCAGCAGCCAACCCCGGGAGAACTACGAGCAGTACTTC. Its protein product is CASSQPRENYEQYF.

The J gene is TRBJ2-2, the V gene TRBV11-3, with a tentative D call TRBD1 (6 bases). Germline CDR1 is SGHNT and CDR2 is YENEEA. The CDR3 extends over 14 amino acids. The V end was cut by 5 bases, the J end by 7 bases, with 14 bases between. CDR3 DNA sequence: TGTGCCAGCAGCCCAAACACAGGGTTCGGGGAGCTGTTTTTT. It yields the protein CASSPNTGFGELFF.

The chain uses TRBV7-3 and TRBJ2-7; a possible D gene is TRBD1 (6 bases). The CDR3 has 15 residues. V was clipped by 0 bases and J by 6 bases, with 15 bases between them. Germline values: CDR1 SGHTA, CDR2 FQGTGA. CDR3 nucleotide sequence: TGTGCCAGCAGCTTAACCCCAGACCTAGGGGGCGAGCAGTACTTC. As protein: CASSLTPDLGGEQYF.

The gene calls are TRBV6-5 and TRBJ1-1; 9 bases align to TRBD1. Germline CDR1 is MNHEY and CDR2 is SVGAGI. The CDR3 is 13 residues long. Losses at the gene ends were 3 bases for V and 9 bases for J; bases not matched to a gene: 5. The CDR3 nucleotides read TGTGCCAGCAGTTATTTAGGACAGGGGAAAGCTTTCTTT. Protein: CASSYLGQGKAFF.

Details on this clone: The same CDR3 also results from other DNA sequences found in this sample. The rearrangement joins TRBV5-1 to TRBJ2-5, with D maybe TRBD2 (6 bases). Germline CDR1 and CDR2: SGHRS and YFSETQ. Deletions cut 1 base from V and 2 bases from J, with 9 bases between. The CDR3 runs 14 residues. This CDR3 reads CASSLSGQQETQYF. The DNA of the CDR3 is TGCGCCAGCAGCTTGAGCGGGCAGCAAGAGACCCAGTACTTC.

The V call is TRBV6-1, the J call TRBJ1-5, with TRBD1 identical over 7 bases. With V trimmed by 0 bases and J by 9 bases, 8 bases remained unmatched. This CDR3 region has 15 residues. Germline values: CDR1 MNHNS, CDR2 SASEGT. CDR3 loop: CASSEALQGFPPQHF. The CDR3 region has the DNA TGTGCCAGCAGTGAAGCGCTACAGGGGTTTCCGCCCCAGCATTTT.

CDR3 sequence: CASSSGSWNQPQHF. CDR3 in DNA: TGTGCCAGCAGTTCGGGTTCTTGGAATCAGCCCCAGCATTTT. The chain combines TRBV5-6 with TRBJ1-5; D uncertain. Germline V lookup: CDR1 SGHDT, CDR2 YYEEEE. This CDR3 is 14 amino acids long. V lost 5 bases and J 4 bases, leaving 13 bases between the germline ends. The variable domain in full, completed from reference TRBV5-6 and TRBJ1-5, reads DAGVTQSPTHLIKTRGQQVTLRCSPKSGHDTVSWYQQALGQGPQFIFQYYEEEERQRGNFPDRFSGHQFPNYSSELNVNALLLGDSALYLCASSSGSWNQPQHFGDGTRLSIL.

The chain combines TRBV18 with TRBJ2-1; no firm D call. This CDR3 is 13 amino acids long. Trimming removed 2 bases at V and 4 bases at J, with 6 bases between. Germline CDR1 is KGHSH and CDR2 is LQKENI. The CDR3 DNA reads TGTGCCAGCTCACCATCGACATACAATGAGCAGTTCTTC. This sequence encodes CASSPSTYNEQFF.

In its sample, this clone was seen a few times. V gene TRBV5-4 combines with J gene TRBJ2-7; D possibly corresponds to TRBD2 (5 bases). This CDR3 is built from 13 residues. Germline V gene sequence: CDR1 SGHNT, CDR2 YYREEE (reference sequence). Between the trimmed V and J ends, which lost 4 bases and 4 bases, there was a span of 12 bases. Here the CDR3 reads CASSARTGYEQYF. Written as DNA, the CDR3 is TGTGCCAGCAGCGCCCGGACTGGATACGAGCAGTACTTC. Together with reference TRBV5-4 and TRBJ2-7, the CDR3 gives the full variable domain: ETGVTQSPTHLIKTRGQQVTLRCSSQSGHNTVSWYQQALGQGPQFIFQYYREEENGRGNFPPRFSGLQFPNYSSELNVNALELDDSALYLCASSARTGYEQYFGPGTRLTVT.

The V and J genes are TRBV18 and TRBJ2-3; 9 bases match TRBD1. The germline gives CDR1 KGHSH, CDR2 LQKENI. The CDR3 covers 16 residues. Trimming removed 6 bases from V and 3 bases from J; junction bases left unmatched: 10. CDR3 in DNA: TGTGCCAGCTCTCCTCCAACAGGGGGCGGGACAGATACGCAGTATTTT. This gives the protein CASSPPTGGGTDTQYF.

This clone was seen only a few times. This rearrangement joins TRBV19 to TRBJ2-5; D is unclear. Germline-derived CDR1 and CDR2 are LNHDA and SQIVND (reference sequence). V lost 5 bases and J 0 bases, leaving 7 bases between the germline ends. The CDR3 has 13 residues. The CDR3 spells CASSQRYQETQYF. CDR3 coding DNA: TGTGCCAGTAGTCAACGGTACCAAGAGACCCAGTACTTC.

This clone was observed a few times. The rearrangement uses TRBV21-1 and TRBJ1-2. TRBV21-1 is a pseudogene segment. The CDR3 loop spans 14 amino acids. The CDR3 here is CASSKRAVVCGYTF. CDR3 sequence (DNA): TGTGCCAGCAGCAAACGCGCGGTAGTGTGTGGCTACACCTTC.

The CDR3, as DNA: TGCGCCAGCAGCCTGGACAGGCTGAACACTGAAGCTTTCTTT. It yields the protein CASSLDRLNTEAFF. V is TRBV4-1 and J is TRBJ1-1, with 7 bases fitting TRBD1. Germline V lookup: CDR1 MGHRA, CDR2 YSYEKL. The CDR3 is made up of 14 amino acids. Trimming at V came to 4 bases and at J to 0 bases, leaving 2 bases not matched to a gene.

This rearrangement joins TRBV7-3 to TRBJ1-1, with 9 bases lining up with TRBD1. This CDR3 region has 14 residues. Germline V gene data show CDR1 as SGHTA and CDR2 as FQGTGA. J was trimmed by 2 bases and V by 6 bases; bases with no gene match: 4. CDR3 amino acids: CASSYTGGNTEAFF. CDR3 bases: TGTGCCAGCAGTTATACAGGGGGCAACACTGAAGCTTTCTTT. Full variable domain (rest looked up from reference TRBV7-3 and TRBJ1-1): GAGVSQTPSNKVTEKGKYVELRCDPISGHTALYWYRQSLGQGPEFLIYFQGTGAADDSGLPNDRFFAVRPEGSVSTLKIQRTERGDSAVYLCASSYTGGNTEAFFGQGTRLTVV.